These 24 T cell receptor beta chains were all obtained from the same sample, sequenced in a study of T-cell reconstitution after alpha-beta-depleted transplantation in children. Unique molecular identifiers featured in how the TCRbeta library was prepared. One entry per CDR3 protein results from TCRdb running MiXCR on the PCR reads. The table has about 980,000 distinct CDR3 sequences, about 29% seen once. The input for sequencing was PBMCs, mostly from graft donor cells, taken 360 days after TCRalphabeta/CD19-depleted stem cell transplant. Receptors were obtained from a boy younger than two who had a stem cell transplant for SCID, so the T cells may come from the graft donor.

The rearrangement uses TRBV20-1 and TRBJ1-1; the match to TRBD1 covers 8 bases. Germline loops: CDR1 DFQATT, CDR2 SNEGSKA (reference sequence). The CDR3 covers 16 residues. With V trimmed by 1 base and J by 0 bases, 7 bases remained unmatched. CDR3 bases: TGCAGTGCTAGAGTTTTGGACAGGGCCATGAACACTGAAGCTTTCTTT. This gives the protein CSARVLDRAMNTEAFF.

The chain couples TRBV7-9 to TRBJ1-1; tentative D call: TRBD1 (6 bases). V gave up 3 bases and J gave up 4 bases, with 15 bases separating them. Germline V gene sequence: CDR1 SEHNR, CDR2 FQNEAQ (reference sequence). This CDR3 is built from 15 residues. The CDR3 loop is CASSLRGGVSTEAFF. CDR3 DNA sequence: TGTGCCAGCAGCTTGCGAGGGGGGGTCAGCACTGAAGCTTTCTTT.

The chain combines TRBV15 with TRBJ1-1, with D maybe TRBD1 (5 bases). Germline V gene lookup returns CDR1 LNHNV and CDR2 YYDKDF (reference sequence). The CDR3 sequence is 17 residues long. V was pared by 0 bases and J by 4 bases, with 18 bases between. CDR3: CATSRDLRVRRGTEAFF. Here the CDR3 DNA reads TGTGCCACCAGCAGAGATCTTCGAGTCCGAAGGGGCACTGAAGCTTTCTTT.

The chain carries TRBV20-1 and TRBJ2-5, with a weak D call TRBD1 (6 bases). V was clipped by 1 base and J by 11 bases, with 17 bases between them. The CDR3 is made up of 13 amino acids. Germline lookup yields CDR1 DFQATT and CDR2 SNEGSKA (reference sequence). The CDR3: CSARAPLQGSQYF. For the CDR3, the DNA is TGCAGTGCTAGAGCCCCATTGCAGGGGAGTCAGTACTTC.

This rearrangement joins TRBV20-1 to TRBJ2-2; TRBD1 matches 9 bases. This CDR3 comprises 17 residues. CDR1 is DFQATT and CDR2 is SNEGSKA in the germline V gene (reference sequence). J was trimmed by 0 bases and V by 0 bases; bases with no gene match: 5. The CDR3 bases are TGCAGTGCTAGAGATATTAGGGACAGGGCGAACACCGGGGAGCTGTTTTTT. It is translated as CSARDIRDRANTGELFF.

This clonotype was observed a handful of times. This rearrangement joins TRBV28 to TRBJ1-2; no firm D call. CDR1 MDHEN and CDR2 SYDVKM come from the germline V gene. The CDR3 covers 15 residues. V was pared by 4 bases and J by 2 bases, with 14 bases between. The CDR3 loop reads CASSSGLAGNYGYTF. For the CDR3, the DNA is TGTGCCAGCAGTTCCGGACTCGCTGGGAACTATGGCTACACCTTC.

This sequence joins TRBV12-3 or TRBV12-4 and TRBJ1-1; unclear D gene. V was clipped by 3 bases and J by 2 bases, with 10 bases between them. This CDR3 is 14 amino acids long. Written as DNA, the CDR3 is TGTGCCAGCAGTTTCGCCTCCATAAACACTGAAGCTTTCTTT. It is translated as CASSFASINTEAFF.

CDR3 sequence (DNA): TGTGCCAGCAGCGTTTCGGATTACACAGATACGCAGTATTTT. It translates to CASSVSDYTDTQYF. The chain employs TRBV9 and TRBJ2-3; D uncertain. Per the germline V gene, CDR1 is SGDLS and CDR2 is YYNGEE. V lost 2 bases and J lost 2, with 9 bases in between. The CDR3 is 14 amino acids.

The gene calls are TRBV28 and TRBJ2-5, with 9 bases lining up with TRBD1. Trimming cost V 6 bases and J 5 bases; bases outside gene matches: 16. Germline CDR1 is MDHEN and CDR2 is SYDVKM. The CDR3 consists of 17 residues. The CDR3 protein is CASSSGGQGPFMETQYF. CDR3 DNA sequence: TGTGCCAGCAGCTCAGGGGGACAGGGACCCTTTATGGAGACCCAGTACTTC.

This chain joins TRBV29-1 and TRBJ2-5; tentatively, D is TRBD1 or TRBD2 (6 bases each). This CDR3 contains 13 residues. The V and J ends lost 4 bases and 4 bases respectively, with 13 bases between them. The V gene's germline CDR1 is SQVTM and CDR2 ANQGSEA. CDR3 sequence reads: CSVVSRGGETQYF. CDR3 DNA: TGCAGCGTTGTATCCAGGGGAGGAGAGACCCAGTACTTC.

In this sample, this clonotype turned up a few times. CDR3 region: CASSPKTGGDQPQHF. DNA for the CDR3: TGCGCCAGCAGCCCGAAGACAGGGGGGGATCAGCCCCAGCATTTT. The chain employs TRBV5-1 and TRBJ1-5; 9 bases are a match to TRBD1. The V and J ends lost 4 bases and 5 bases, in that order; junction bases with no gene match: 7. Germline V CDR1 and CDR2: SGHRS, YFSETQ. The CDR3 runs 15 residues.

This clonotype was recorded a few times. The rearrangement links TRBV6-2 or TRBV6-3 to TRBJ2-7; 7 nucleotides line up with TRBD1. CDR1 is MNHEY and CDR2 is SVGEGT in the germline V gene. V was clipped by 5 bases and J by 1 base; unmatched bases: 11. The CDR3 is 16 amino acids. Written as DNA, the CDR3 is TGTGCCAGCAGTACCAGGACAGGCTTACCGTCCTACGAGCAGTACTTC. Protein: CASSTRTGLPSYEQYF.

The chain is built from TRBV4-1 and TRBJ2-1, with D possibly TRBD1 on 7 matching bases. Trimming removed 0 bases at V and 2 bases at J, with 14 bases between. Germline V gene lookup returns CDR1 MGHRA and CDR2 YSYEKL. The CDR3 has 17 residues. CDR3 in DNA: TGCGCCAGCAGCCAAGATTGGAGGGGGCCCCCCTACAATGAGCAGTTCTTC. Its protein is CASSQDWRGPPYNEQFF.

This clonotype was seen a handful of times. This rearrangement joins TRBV7-2 to TRBJ2-7, with a weak D call TRBD1 (5 bases). V lost 1 base to trimming and J lost 6 bases, with 10 bases between them. The CDR3 extends over 13 amino acids. Germline-derived CDR1 and CDR2 are SGHTA and FQGNSA. The CDR3 nucleotides read TGTGCCAGCAGCTTAGGGCAGGGTCTCGAGCAGTACTTC. This translates into CASSLGQGLEQYF.

This clonotype was found a few times. V usage is TRBV7-6 and J usage is TRBJ2-1; 12 bases fit TRBD1. The J segment lost 7 bases and the V segment lost 1 base, leaving 8 bases of the junction unmatched. The CDR3 loop spans 17 amino acids. CDR1 is SGHVS and CDR2 is FNYEAQ in the germline V gene. In nucleotides, the CDR3 is TGTGCCAGCAGCTTAGTCCCGGGACAGGGGGCGCTGAATGAGCAGTTCTTC. Translating it yields CASSLVPGQGALNEQFF.

This rearrangement joins TRBV12-3 or TRBV12-4 to TRBJ2-5; no clear D gene. The V end was cut by 0 bases, the J end by 4 bases, with 9 bases between. This CDR3 region has 14 residues. CDR3 in DNA: TGTGCCAGCAGTTTAGCCGCACGAGTAGAGACCCAGTACTTC. The encoded protein is CASSLAARVETQYF.

V gene TRBV20-1 combines with J gene TRBJ2-7; perhaps TRBD2 as D (6 bases). V was trimmed by 3 bases and J by 4 bases, leaving 13 bases between them. Germline-derived CDR1 and CDR2 are DFQATT and SNEGSKA (reference sequence). CDR3 size: 13 residues. The CDR3 sequence is CSASRERLYEQYF. The DNA for the CDR3 is TGCAGTGCTAGTCGGGAGAGGCTGTACGAGCAGTACTTC.

This clonotype has ten or more counts. The chain links TRBV5-1 to TRBJ2-5; D is undetermined. Germline-derived CDR1 and CDR2 are SGHRS and YFSETQ. The CDR3 covers 14 residues. The ends were cut back, 0 bases at V and 4 bases at J, with 10 bases in the middle. This chain's CDR3 is CASSLGGVRETQYF. The CDR3 DNA is TGCGCCAGCAGCTTGGGTGGGGTTCGAGAGACCCAGTACTTC.

This clonotype was recorded a few times. The CDR3 sequence: CASSFAGLAGAPYNEQFF. Here the CDR3 DNA reads TGTGCCAGCAGCTTCGCGGGACTAGCGGGGGCTCCCTACAATGAGCAGTTCTTC. This chain connects TRBV11-1 to TRBJ2-1; 14 bases are shared with TRBD2. Trimming cost V 3 bases and J 2 bases; bases outside gene matches: 6. The CDR3 length is 18 residues. Germline loops: CDR1 SGHAT, CDR2 FQDESV (reference sequence).

The J gene is TRBJ1-6, the V gene TRBV12-3 or TRBV12-4; weak D call: TRBD1 (5 bases). The CDR3 is 17 residues long. V was pared by 4 bases and J by 5 bases, with 18 bases between. The CDR3 nucleotides read TGTGCCAGCAGTTCGAGTATATGGGGGACGGATAATTCACCCCTCCACTTT. It yields the protein CASSSSIWGTDNSPLHF.

The J gene is TRBJ1-4, the V gene TRBV7-2; no definite D call. CDR1 and CDR2 from the germline V gene are SGHTA and FQGNSA. The CDR3 runs 12 residues. Trimming stripped 5 bases from V and 10 bases from J, with 11 bases between. CDR3 nucleotides: TGTGCCAGCAGCCCTAAGTGGGGAAAACTGTTTTTT. Protein sequence: CASSPKWGKLFF.

This clonotype was found a few times. The chain carries TRBV24-1 and TRBJ1-5; the match to TRBD1 covers 9 bases. The length of the CDR3 is 14 residues. V gave up 9 bases and J gave up 0 bases; unmatched junction bases: 2. Germline lookup yields CDR1 KGHDR and CDR2 SFDVKD. CDR3 loop: CATRTGDSNQPQHF. The CDR3 DNA reads TGTGCCACCCGGACAGGGGATAGCAATCAGCCCCAGCATTTT.

The chain has TRBV5-5 and TRBJ1-5, with D tentatively TRBD1 (6 bases). The ends were cut back, 4 bases at V and 4 bases at J, with 12 bases in the middle. The CDR3 sequence is 14 residues long. Germline-derived CDR1 and CDR2 are SGHKS and YYEKEE (reference sequence). This chain's CDR3 is CASSPNRVNQPQHF. CDR3 nucleotides: TGTGCCAGCAGCCCAAACAGGGTTAATCAGCCCCAGCATTTT.

The chain uses TRBV12-3 or TRBV12-4 and TRBJ2-7; 7 bases map to TRBD1. This CDR3 has 14 residues. Trimming took 5 bases from V and 3 from J; bases not matched to a gene: 7. In nucleotides, the CDR3 is TGTGCCAGCAGTGCGAGACAGGGAAGCTACGAGCAGTACTTC. Translation: CASSARQGSYEQYF.